These T cell receptor beta chains were read from a single sample in a study of beta chain features in type 1 diabetes. The method was immunoSEQ multiplex PCR; TCRdb's version includes in-frame clones alone and lacks a portion of them. The sample includes some 410,000 clones, 10% to 12% of them seen just once. Source material: naive CD4+ T cells from blood. The receptors originated from a woman in her late teens or twenties in good health. CDR3s include the opening cysteine and the closing phenylalanine or tryptophan. The D gene is left open where the match is weak. Not all rows give a size; the values are once, few, many and, for expanded clones, a class.

d_gene: TRBD1; v_gene: TRBV7-2; abundance: .; j_gene: TRBJ1-2; CDR3nt: TGTGCCAGCAGCTTTCAGGGGGCCCTGACTTACTATGGCTACACCTTC; CDR3aa: CASSFQGALTYYGYTF
d_gene: .; v_gene: TRBV25-1; abundance: .; j_gene: TRBJ2-2; CDR3nt: TGTGCCAGCAGTGAATTGATAGGGACGGAAAACACCGGGGAGCTGTTTTTT; CDR3aa: CASSELIGTENTGELFF
d_gene: TRBD1; v_gene: TRBV7-2; abundance: .; j_gene: TRBJ2-3; CDR3nt: TGTGCCAGCAGCCCGGACAGGGGGCCCACAGATACGCAGTATTTT; CDR3aa: CASSPDRGPTDTQYF
d_gene: TRBD2; v_gene: TRBV5-1; abundance: few; j_gene: TRBJ2-1; CDR3nt: TGCGCCAGCCGGGGGGAGACTTACAATGAGCAGTTCTTC; CDR3aa: CASRGETYNEQFF
d_gene: .; v_gene: TRBV9; abundance: .; j_gene: TRBJ2-2; CDR3nt: TGTGCCAGCAGCGCGGGCCTCACCGGGGAGCTGTTTTTT; CDR3aa: CASSAGLTGELFF
d_gene: .; v_gene: TRBV10-2; abundance: .; j_gene: TRBJ2-5; CDR3nt: TGCGCCAGCAGAGTTACCAACTCTGGGGTCGAGACCCAGTACTTC; CDR3aa: CASRVTNSGVETQYF
d_gene: TRBD1; v_gene: TRBV13; abundance: many; j_gene: TRBJ2-1; CDR3nt: TGTGCCAGCAGCGAGACAGGGGGTAAGGCGGAGCAGTTCTTC; CDR3aa: CASSETGGKAEQFF
d_gene: TRBD1; v_gene: TRBV15; abundance: few; j_gene: TRBJ2-4; CDR3nt: TGTGCCACCAGCAGAGGGACAGGGATAAAAGCCAAAAACATTCAGTACTTC; CDR3aa: CATSRGTGIKAKNIQYF
d_gene: .; v_gene: TRBV27; abundance: .; j_gene: TRBJ2-7; CDR3nt: TGTGCCAGCCAGAGGTCAGGGGTATACGAGCAGTACTTC; CDR3aa: CASQRSGVYEQYF
d_gene: TRBD2; v_gene: TRBV5-4; abundance: few; j_gene: TRBJ2-3; CDR3nt: TGTGCCAGCAGCTTGGAACCTAGCGGGTCCAATACGCAGTATTTT; CDR3aa: CASSLEPSGSNTQYF
d_gene: TRBD2; v_gene: TRBV13; abundance: .; j_gene: TRBJ2-1; CDR3nt: TGTGCCAGCAGCCGTTTACTAGCGGACTCCTACAATGAGCAGTTCTTC; CDR3aa: CASSRLLADSYNEQFF
d_gene: .; v_gene: TRBV29-1; abundance: .; j_gene: TRBJ1-1; CDR3nt: TGCAGCGTTCTGGGCACTGAAGCTTTCTTT; CDR3aa: CSVLGTEAFF
d_gene: .; v_gene: TRBV5-1; abundance: few; j_gene: TRBJ1-5; CDR3nt: TGCGCCAGCAGCTTGGGGATGGGGAATCAGCCCCAGCATTTT; CDR3aa: CASSLGMGNQPQHF
d_gene: .; v_gene: TRBV25-1; abundance: .; j_gene: TRBJ1-2; CDR3nt: TGTGCCAGCGCTGAGGTAGGGTCGAGTGGCTACACCTTC; CDR3aa: CASAEVGSSGYTF
d_gene: .; v_gene: TRBV4-3; abundance: .; j_gene: TRBJ2-7; CDR3nt: TGCGCCAGCAGCCAAGATCGTTCACGCGGGATTTTCTACGAGCAGTACTTC; CDR3aa: CASSQDRSRGIFYEQYF
d_gene: TRBD1; v_gene: TRBV6-5; abundance: .; j_gene: TRBJ2-3; CDR3nt: TGTGCCAGCAGTTGGGACAGGAGCACAGATACGCAGTATTTT; CDR3aa: CASSWDRSTDTQYF
d_gene: .; v_gene: TRBV28; abundance: few; j_gene: TRBJ1-4; CDR3nt: TGTGCCAGCAGCCTTGCAACTAATGAAAAACTGTTTTTT; CDR3aa: CASSLATNEKLFF
d_gene: TRBD2; v_gene: TRBV4-3; abundance: .; j_gene: TRBJ2-3; CDR3nt: TGCGCCAGCAGCGTAGGTCTAGCGGGCACAGATACGCAGTATTTT; CDR3aa: CASSVGLAGTDTQYF
d_gene: TRBD1; v_gene: TRBV5-1; abundance: few; j_gene: TRBJ2-5; CDR3nt: TGCGCCAGCAGCCCCAGGGACAGGGGAAGTGAGACCCAGTACTTC; CDR3aa: CASSPRDRGSETQYF
d_gene: .; v_gene: TRBV5-1; abundance: .; j_gene: TRBJ1-2; CDR3nt: TGCGCCAGCAGCCACGTCGGGCTGCAGGGCGTTGGCTACACCTTC; CDR3aa: CASSHVGLQGVGYTF
d_gene: TRBD2; v_gene: TRBV4-1; abundance: .; j_gene: TRBJ2-2; CDR3nt: TGCGCCAGCAGCCAAGAGACCCTCCCCGGGGGGGACACCGGGGAGCTGTTTTTT; CDR3aa: CASSQETLPGGDTGELFF
d_gene: .; v_gene: TRBV6-5; abundance: .; j_gene: TRBJ2-5; CDR3nt: TGTGCCAGCAGACCCCTTAAGCGGAACCAAGAGACCCAGTACTTC; CDR3aa: CASRPLKRNQETQYF
d_gene: TRBD1; v_gene: TRBV30; abundance: .; j_gene: TRBJ2-6; CDR3nt: TGTGCCACCGACCGACGGGACAGGGGGCCGGGAGACAAACTTGGGGCCAACGTCCTGACTTTC; CDR3aa: CATDRRDRGPGDKLGANVLTF
d_gene: TRBD1; v_gene: TRBV7-9; abundance: .; j_gene: TRBJ1-1; CDR3nt: TGTGCCAGCAGCTATGGGACAGGGCTGAGCACTGAAGCTTTCTTT; CDR3aa: CASSYGTGLSTEAFF
d_gene: .; v_gene: TRBV27; abundance: .; j_gene: TRBJ1-1; CDR3nt: TGTGCCAGCAGTGACCCGACAGGAGAAGCTTTCTTT; CDR3aa: CASSDPTGEAFF
d_gene: TRBD1; v_gene: TRBV5-1; abundance: few; j_gene: TRBJ2-4; CDR3nt: TGCGCCAGCAGCTTCAACAGGGGGCTTCGGCACATTCAGTACTTC; CDR3aa: CASSFNRGLRHIQYF
d_gene: .; v_gene: TRBV7-2; abundance: .; j_gene: TRBJ2-5; CDR3nt: TGTGCCAGCAGCTTAATCAACCAAGAGACCCAGTACTTC; CDR3aa: CASSLINQETQYF
d_gene: TRBD1; v_gene: TRBV19; abundance: .; j_gene: TRBJ2-1; CDR3nt: TGTGCCAGTAGTCCTTCCGACAGGGATGGCCAGTTCTTC; CDR3aa: CASSPSDRDGQFF
d_gene: .; v_gene: TRBV7-9; abundance: many; j_gene: TRBJ2-3; CDR3nt: TGTGCCAGCAGCGTCGGACTCGGGAGCACAGATACGCAGTATTTT; CDR3aa: CASSVGLGSTDTQYF
d_gene: .; v_gene: TRBV5-1; abundance: .; j_gene: TRBJ2-7; CDR3nt: TGCGCCAGCTCAGGACTGGGCGGGCACGAGCAGTACTTC; CDR3aa: CASSGLGGHEQYF